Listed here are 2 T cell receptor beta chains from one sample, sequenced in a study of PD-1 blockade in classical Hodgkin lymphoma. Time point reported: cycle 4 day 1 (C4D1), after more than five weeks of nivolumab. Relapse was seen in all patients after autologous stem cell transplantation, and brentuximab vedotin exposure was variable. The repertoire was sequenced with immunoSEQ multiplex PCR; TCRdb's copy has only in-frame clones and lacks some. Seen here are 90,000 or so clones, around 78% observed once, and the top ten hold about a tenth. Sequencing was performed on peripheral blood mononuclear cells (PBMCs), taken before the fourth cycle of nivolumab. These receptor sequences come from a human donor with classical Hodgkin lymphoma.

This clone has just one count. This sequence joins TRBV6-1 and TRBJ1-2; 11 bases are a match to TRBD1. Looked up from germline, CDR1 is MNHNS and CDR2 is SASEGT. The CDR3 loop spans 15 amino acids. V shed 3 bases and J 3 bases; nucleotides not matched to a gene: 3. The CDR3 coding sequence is TGTGCCAGCAGTGAGCCGGGACAGGGGGACTATGGCTACACCTTC. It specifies CASSEPGQGDYGYTF.

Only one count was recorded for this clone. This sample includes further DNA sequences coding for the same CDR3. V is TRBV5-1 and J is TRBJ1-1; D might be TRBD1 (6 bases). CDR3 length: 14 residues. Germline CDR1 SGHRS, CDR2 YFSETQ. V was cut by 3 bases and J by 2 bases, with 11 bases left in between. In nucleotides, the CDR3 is TGCGCCAGCAGCTCGACAGGCCTAAACACTGAAGCTTTCTTT. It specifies CASSSTGLNTEAFF.